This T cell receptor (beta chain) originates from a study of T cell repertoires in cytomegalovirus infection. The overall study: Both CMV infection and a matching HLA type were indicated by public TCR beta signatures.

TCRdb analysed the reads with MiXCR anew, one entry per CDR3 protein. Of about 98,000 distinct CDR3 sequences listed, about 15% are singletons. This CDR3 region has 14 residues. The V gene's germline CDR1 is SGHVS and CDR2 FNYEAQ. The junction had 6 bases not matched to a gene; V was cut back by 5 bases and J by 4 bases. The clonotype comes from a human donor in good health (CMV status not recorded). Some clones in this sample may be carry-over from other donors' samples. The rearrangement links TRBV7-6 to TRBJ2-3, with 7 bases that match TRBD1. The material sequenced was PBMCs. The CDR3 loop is CASSRRGNSDTQYF. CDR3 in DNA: TGTGCCAGCAGCCGCAGGGGGAATTCAGATACGCAGTATTTT.